Listed below are T cell receptor beta chains from one sample, sequenced in a study of blood T cell repertoires in COVID-19. Sequenced by immunoSEQ multiplex PCR; TCRdb stores in-frame clones only, minus some. There are roughly 200,000 clones in the sample; 84% occur only once, and approximately 3% lies in the top ten. Material: PBMCs or T cells enriched from blood (not recorded which). Source of these receptors: a woman aged 25-40 years who had been exposed to COVID-19. Each CDR3 is given with its conserved first and last residue. The D gene is left open where the match is weak. Rows may omit the clone size; those that give it use once, few, many or a size class.

clone_size	v_call	j_call	d_call	cdr3_nt	cdr3_aa
once	TRBV19	TRBJ2-3	-	TGTGCCAGTAGTCAGGGACTTACAGATACGCAGTATTTT	CASSQGLTDTQYF
-	TRBV11-1	TRBJ2-5	-	TGTGCCAGCAGCTCCTTGGAGACCCAGTACTTC	CASSSLETQYF
-	TRBV19	TRBJ2-2	TRBD1	TGTGCCAGTAGTACCAGGGGACAGCCGCACACCGGGGAGCTGTTTTTT	CASSTRGQPHTGELFF
few	TRBV6-6	TRBJ1-1	TRBD1	TGTGCCAGCAGTTACCTGGGGACAGCAACTGAAGCTTTCTTT	CASSYLGTATEAFF
-	TRBV19	TRBJ1-1	-	TGTGCCAGTAGTATCAGTCTGGCCACTGAAGCTTTCTTT	CASSISLATEAFF
-	TRBV7-2	TRBJ2-3	-	TGTGCCAGCAGAAACAGGGCTAGCACAGATACGCAGTATTTT	CASRNRASTDTQYF
-	TRBV2	TRBJ1-1	TRBD1	TGTGCCAGCGGGGACAGGAGAAACACTGAAGCTTTCTTT	CASGDRRNTEAFF
once	TRBV19	TRBJ1-1	-	TGTGCCAGTAGTATACAGGGAAACACTGAAGCTTTCTTT	CASSIQGNTEAFF
-	TRBV29-1	TRBJ1-2	-	TGCAGCGTTGAACAGGGGACGCGTTCGTCAGGCTACACCTTC	CSVEQGTRSSGYTF
-	TRBV7-3	TRBJ1-1	-	TGTGCCAGCACCCTTTGGACTCTCAGGACTGAAGCTTTCTTT	CASTLWTLRTEAFF
-	TRBV9	TRBJ1-1	-	TGTGCCAGCAGCGCGGGGTCAGGACTGAACACTGAAGCTTTCTTT	CASSAGSGLNTEAFF
-	TRBV5-1	TRBJ2-3	-	TGCGCCAGCAGCTCAGATCCTAGCACAGATACGCAGTATTTT	CASSSDPSTDTQYF
few	TRBV12-3/TRBV12-4	TRBJ1-6	-	TGTGCCAGCAGTTTTTACTATAATTCACCCCTCCACTTT	CASSFYYNSPLHF
-	TRBV27	TRBJ2-1	TRBD1	TGTGCCAGCAGTTCCGAAGGACAGGCCCATCCTTACAATGAGCAGTTCTTC	CASSSEGQAHPYNEQFF
-	TRBV11-2	TRBJ1-1	-	TGTGCCAGCAGCCCTCTCGGTGGTGGTAGTTCTGAAGCTTTCTTT	CASSPLGGGSSEAFF
-	TRBV29-1	TRBJ2-1	-	TGCAGCGCCTCGGGGGGCCTGCGGAACAATGAGCAGTTCTTC	CSASGGLRNNEQFF
-	TRBV5-1	TRBJ1-2	-	TGCGCCAGCAGCTTGACAGTTAACTATGGCTACACCTTC	CASSLTVNYGYTF
-	TRBV6-2/TRBV6-3	TRBJ2-5	TRBD2	TGTGCCAGCAGTTACACTAGCGGTCAAGAGACCCAGTACTTC	CASSYTSGQETQYF
-	TRBV7-9	TRBJ1-2	TRBD1	TGTGCCAGCAGCTTAGCGAGGGACAGGGTTCATGGCTACACCTTC	CASSLARDRVHGYTF
-	TRBV3-1/TRBV3-2	TRBJ2-5	-	TGTGCCAGCAGCCAAGTGGGGACACTACAAGAGACCCAGTACTTC	CASSQVGTLQETQYF
-	TRBV30	TRBJ2-3	-	TGTGCCGGACCGGGGTCTAGCACAGATACGCAGTATTTT	CAGPGSSTDTQYF
-	TRBV30	TRBJ2-2	-	TGTGCCTGGAGGGGCGACACCGGGGAGCTGTTTTTT	CAWRGDTGELFF
-	TRBV2	TRBJ2-7	-	TGTGCCAGCAGTGATAACTACGAGCAGTACTTC	CASSDNYEQYF
-	TRBV21-1	TRBJ1-3	-	TGTGCCAGCAGCAAAGATGGGGCGGGGGCCTTCAGTGGAAACACCATATATTTT	CASSKDGAGAFSGNTIYF
-	TRBV7-9	TRBJ2-1	TRBD1	TGTGCCAGCAGCTTTCCGGGACAGGGCTACAATGAGCAGTTCTTC	CASSFPGQGYNEQFF
-	TRBV5-4	TRBJ2-7	-	TGTGCCAGCAGCTTGACAGCCTCCTACGAGCAGTACTTC	CASSLTASYEQYF
-	TRBV27	TRBJ1-1	TRBD1	TGTGCCAGCAGGGCGACAGGGGACAATTATCTTGAAGCTTTCTTT	CASRATGDNYLEAFF
-	TRBV9	TRBJ2-3	TRBD2	TGTGCCAGCAGCGTAGACGGGGGGAGCACAGATACGCAGTATTTT	CASSVDGGSTDTQYF
-	TRBV19	TRBJ2-2	-	TGTGCCAGTAGCTCAGGTGGCCTAGCGTCGAACACCGGGGAGCTGTTTTTT	CASSSGGLASNTGELFF
-	TRBV7-9	TRBJ1-1	-	TGTGCCAGCAGCCAGGGGCGCCAGGCGAACACTGAAGCTTTCTTT	CASSQGRQANTEAFF
-	TRBV15	TRBJ1-1	-	TGTGCCACCAGCGGCCAGACAGGCCACACTGAAGCTTTCTTT	CATSGQTGHTEAFF
-	TRBV10-2	TRBJ1-4	-	TGCGCCAGCAGTGAGTCAGGGGAGGAGGCGAAACTGTTTTTT	CASSESGEEAKLFF
-	TRBV5-4	TRBJ1-2	-	TGTGCCAGCAGCCCCGACAGGTCCAGAGGCTACACCTTC	CASSPDRSRGYTF
-	TRBV18	TRBJ2-3	TRBD2	TGTGCCAGCTCACCGACGTTTTCGGGGGGGCCCACAGATACGCAGTATTTT	CASSPTFSGGPTDTQYF
-	TRBV6-2/TRBV6-3	TRBJ1-1	-	TGTGCCAGCAGTTACCCCTCAGGGTTTGTGGACACTGAAGCTTTCTTT	CASSYPSGFVDTEAFF
few	TRBV7-2	TRBJ2-3	TRBD2	TGTGCCAGCAGCGAGGGGAGACTAGCGGGGGGGCCGCGGGATACGCAGTATTTT	CASSEGRLAGGPRDTQYF
-	TRBV5-1	TRBJ1-1	-	TGCGCCAGCAGCTTGCGCGTTACTCAGGGGAACACTGAAGCTTTCTTT	CASSLRVTQGNTEAFF
-	TRBV4-2	TRBJ2-5	TRBD2	TGTGCCAGCAGCCAAGACCGGGGGGAGGTCCAAGAGACCCAGTACTTC	CASSQDRGEVQETQYF
-	TRBV3-1/TRBV3-2	TRBJ1-4	-	TGTGCCAGCAGCCAAGTGGGGGGAGGAGAGGAAAAACTGTTTTTT	CASSQVGGGEEKLFF